This T cell receptor beta chain was identified during a study of blood T cell repertoires in COVID-19. Study context: Samples representing acute and convalescent COVID-19 were sourced from the United States, Italy and Spain.

Method: immunoSEQ multiplex PCR; TCRdb's copy keeps in-frame clones and lacks some. The sample holds 63,000 or so clones, 80% to 85% seen once. Trimming shortened V by 0 bases and J by 6 bases, and 20 bases separated the two germline ends. The CDR3 extends over 17 amino acids. Germline CDR1 LGHDT, CDR2 YNNKEL (reference sequence). The V gene is TRBV3-1 (or the pseudogene TRBV3-2), the J gene TRBJ1-2, with unresolved D. This clonotype originated in a human donor in a cohort sampled during active COVID-19. Sequencing was done on a sample of peripheral blood. The CDR3: CASSQDQRATVFDGYTF. The CDR3 DNA reads TGTGCCAGCAGCCAAGATCAGCGGGCGACGGTTTTTGATGGCTACACCTTC.